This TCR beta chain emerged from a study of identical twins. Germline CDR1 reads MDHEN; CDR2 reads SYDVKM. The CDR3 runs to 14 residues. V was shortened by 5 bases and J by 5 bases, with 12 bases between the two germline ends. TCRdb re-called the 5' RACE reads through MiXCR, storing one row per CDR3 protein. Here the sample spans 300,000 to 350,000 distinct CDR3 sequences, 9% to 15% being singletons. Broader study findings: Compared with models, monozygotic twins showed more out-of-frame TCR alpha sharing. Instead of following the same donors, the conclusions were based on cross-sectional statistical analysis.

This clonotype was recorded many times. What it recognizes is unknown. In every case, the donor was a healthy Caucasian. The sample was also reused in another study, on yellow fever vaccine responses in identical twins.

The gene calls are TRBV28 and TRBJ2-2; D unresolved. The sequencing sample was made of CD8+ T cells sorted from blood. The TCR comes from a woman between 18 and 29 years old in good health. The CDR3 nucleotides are TGTGCCAGCAGTATTCGACGTGGGACCGGGGAGCTGTTTTTT. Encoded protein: CASSIRRGTGELFF. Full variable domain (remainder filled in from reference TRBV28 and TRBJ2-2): DVKVTQSSRYLVKRTGEKVFLECVQDMDHENMFWYRQDPGLGLRLIYFSYDVKMKEKGDIPEGYSVSREKKERFSLILESASTNQTSMYLCASSIRRGTGELFFGEGSRLTVL.